The clone carrying this TCR beta chain appeared a single time. TCRdb's table, derived via immunoSEQ multiplex PCR, lists solely in-frame clones and lacks some. The sample holds over 120,000 clones, roughly 87% seen once. The sample belongs to a study of blood T cell repertoires in COVID-19. Per germline, CDR1 SGHTA and CDR2 FQGTGA. There are 13 residues in the CDR3. Trimming pared 2 bases from V and 5 bases from J, leaving 9 bases between. The clonotype originates from a woman in her 50s with acute or convalescent COVID-19. J is TRBJ1-1 and V is TRBV7-3; D not certain. What was sequenced was peripheral blood. In DNA, the CDR3 is TGTGCCAGCAGCTTATTCGCGGAAACTGAAGCTTTCTTT. Its translation is CASSLFAETEAFF. Together with reference TRBV7-3 and TRBJ1-1, the CDR3 gives the full variable domain: GAGVSQTPSNKVTEKGKYVELRCDPISGHTALYWYRQSLGQGPEFLIYFQGTGAADDSGLPNDRFFAVRPEGSVSTLKIQRTERGDSAVYLCASSLFAETEAFFGQGTRLTVV.